This TCR beta chain was sequenced for a study of T cells in Graves' hyperthyroidism and ophthalmopathy. J was trimmed by 4 bases and V by 1 base; bases with no gene match: 5. The CDR3 totals 15 residues. Germline CDR1 SGHNT, CDR2 YENEEA. Enrolled ophthalmopathy patients presented with a Clinical Activity Score of at least 3, a NOSPECS grade of at least 4, and disease duration under 3 months. Exclusion followed for patients with uncontrolled infection, other autoimmune disease, pregnancy or lactation. Study observations and caveats: Within blood appeared most thyroid clonotypes that had expanded above 0.001.

RNA transcripts provided the source from which TCR beta CDR3 regions were amplified. The primer set for the first-round RT-PCR of the TCR CDR3 was HTBI. TCRdb used MiXCR to reprocess the multiplex PCR reads, holding one entry per CDR3 protein. Here the sample spans 620,000 or so distinct CDR3 sequences, 13% to 15% being singletons. Ten or more counts support this clonotype. Its antigen is as yet unknown. The rearrangement uses TRBV11-3 and TRBJ2-5; 8 bases align to TRBD2. Sequenced input: blood. The sequence derives from a woman aged 50 to 60 with Graves' ophthalmopathy. This chain's CDR3 is CASSLVTLAGETQYF. CDR3 in DNA: TGTGCCAGCAGCTTAGTAACGCTAGCGGGAGAGACCCAGTACTTC.